This T cell receptor (beta chain) was obtained from a study of shared clonotypes between healthy human individuals. Note on this clone: Its antigen remains unknown.

This CDR3 region has 17 residues. V shed 4 bases, J shed 0 bases, and the junction held 11 bases outside the gene matches. Broader study findings: It was the few donors that limited the genetic and exposure-history diversity represented.

Loaded into unsorted PBMC replicate PCRs was approximately 300 ng DNA, some 27,000 T cell genomes. Sequenced by immunoSEQ multiplex PCR; TCRdb stores in-frame clones only, minus some. Of some 470,000 clones listed, approximately 80% are singletons. The genes are TRBV23-1 and TRBJ2-7; 8 bases line up with TRBD1. TRBV23-1 is an open reading frame whose function is uncertain. The sample taken for sequencing was PBMCs. This receptor was obtained from a woman between 35 and 50 years old in good health. Some clones in this sample may be carry-over from other donors' samples. The CDR3 reads CASSPVFGQGPSYEQYF. The CDR3 bases are TGCGCCAGCAGTCCCGTTTTCGGACAGGGACCCTCCTACGAGCAGTACTTC.